This is a list of T cell receptor beta chains from one sample in a study of glioma-infiltrating T cells after dendritic cell vaccination. Measured with immunoSEQ multiplex PCR; TCRdb has only the in-frame clones, and not every one. Among about 92,000 clones listed, just over 85% were seen once. Material: blood, obtained before dendritic cell vaccination. The receptor set was obtained from a human donor with glioblastoma. CDR3s include the opening cysteine and the closing phenylalanine or tryptophan. A D gene is named only where the DNA matches it firmly. Not every row has a clone size; where given, it reads once, few, many or a size class.

D gene: TRBD1; J gene: TRBJ1-5; V gene: TRBV28; clone size: -; CDR3 length: 17; CDR3 DNA: TGTGCCAGCAGTCCCCTAGGGACAGGGTTTTTCAATCAGCCCCAGCATTTT; CDR3 protein: CASSPLGTGFFNQPQHF
D gene: -; J gene: TRBJ2-7; V gene: TRBV6-1; clone size: -; CDR3 length: 15; CDR3 DNA: TGTGCCAGCACCCCTGGGGGGGCCGAAACCTACGAGCAGTACTTC; CDR3 protein: CASTPGGAETYEQYF
D gene: -; J gene: TRBJ2-1; V gene: TRBV19; clone size: -; CDR3 length: 14; CDR3 DNA: TGTGCCAGTAGTATAGCAATGGCAGGCACTGAGCAGTTCTTC; CDR3 protein: CASSIAMAGTEQFF
D gene: -; J gene: TRBJ1-4; V gene: TRBV7-6; clone size: -; CDR3 length: 15; CDR3 DNA: TGTGCCAGCAGCCCTCCTTCGGGGTCAGAAGGAAAACTGTTTTTT; CDR3 protein: CASSPPSGSEGKLFF
D gene: -; J gene: TRBJ2-3; V gene: TRBV6-1; clone size: -; CDR3 length: 15; CDR3 DNA: TGTGCCAGCAGTGGTCGCCTATCGGCCGGGGATACGCAGTATTTT; CDR3 protein: CASSGRLSAGDTQYF
D gene: -; J gene: TRBJ1-6; V gene: TRBV6-1; clone size: -; CDR3 length: 15; CDR3 DNA: TGTGCCAGCTTCACGCCTCCAGGGTATAATTCACCCCTCCACTTT; CDR3 protein: CASFTPPGYNSPLHF
D gene: -; J gene: TRBJ2-1; V gene: TRBV6-5; clone size: -; CDR3 length: 15; CDR3 DNA: TGTGCCACCACGCCTAAGGGGGGGTGGGGGGATGAGCAGTTCTTC; CDR3 protein: CATTPKGGWGDEQFF
D gene: -; J gene: TRBJ2-1; V gene: TRBV7-3; clone size: once; CDR3 length: 16; CDR3 DNA: TGTGCCAGCAGCTTAAGAGCTGTAGACTCCTACAATGAGCAGTTCTTC; CDR3 protein: CASSLRAVDSYNEQFF
D gene: TRBD1; J gene: TRBJ2-1; V gene: TRBV11-3; clone size: once; CDR3 length: 16; CDR3 DNA: TGTGCCAGCAGCCACGAACAGGGGAGCTCCTACAATGAGCAGTTCTTC; CDR3 protein: CASSHEQGSSYNEQFF
D gene: -; J gene: TRBJ2-7; V gene: TRBV18; clone size: once; CDR3 length: 14; CDR3 DNA: TGTGCCAGCTCTTTTTTCGGACAAACGGACGAGCAGTACTTC; CDR3 protein: CASSFFGQTDEQYF
D gene: -; J gene: TRBJ1-1; V gene: TRBV4-1; clone size: -; CDR3 length: 15; CDR3 DNA: TGCGCCAGCAGCCTGGACAGCGGAACGAACACTGAAGCTTTCTTT; CDR3 protein: CASSLDSGTNTEAFF
D gene: -; J gene: TRBJ2-7; V gene: TRBV27; clone size: once; CDR3 length: 13; CDR3 DNA: TGTGCCAGCAGTTTATCCCCAGCGGAAGAGCAGTACTTC; CDR3 protein: CASSLSPAEEQYF
D gene: -; J gene: TRBJ1-2; V gene: TRBV6-1; clone size: -; CDR3 length: 16; CDR3 DNA: TGTGCCAGCAGTGAAGCGCTAGGGGTCAGGGCCCCTGGCTACACCTTC; CDR3 protein: CASSEALGVRAPGYTF
D gene: -; J gene: TRBJ1-5; V gene: TRBV29-1; clone size: -; CDR3 length: 13; CDR3 DNA: TGCAGCGTCCAACGGGATAGCGATCAGCCCCAGCATTTT; CDR3 protein: CSVQRDSDQPQHF
D gene: -; J gene: TRBJ1-1; V gene: TRBV27; clone size: -; CDR3 length: 14; CDR3 DNA: TGTGCCAGCAGTTTATGGGGGGTCGGGACTGAAGCTTTCTTT; CDR3 protein: CASSLWGVGTEAFF
D gene: TRBD2; J gene: TRBJ2-1; V gene: TRBV11-2; clone size: -; CDR3 length: 17; CDR3 DNA: TGTGCCAGCAGCAAACTAGCGGGAATGAGCTCCTACAATGAGCAGTTCTTC; CDR3 protein: CASSKLAGMSSYNEQFF
D gene: -; J gene: TRBJ2-7; V gene: TRBV30; clone size: -; CDR3 length: 14; CDR3 DNA: TGTGCCTGGAAAAGACAGGACCTCTCCTACGAGCAGTACTTC; CDR3 protein: CAWKRQDLSYEQYF
D gene: -; J gene: TRBJ2-3; V gene: TRBV6-5; clone size: -; CDR3 length: 12; CDR3 DNA: TGTGCCAGCAGTTACCCCCTTGGGGAGACGTATTTT; CDR3 protein: CASSYPLGETYF
D gene: -; J gene: TRBJ2-7; V gene: TRBV7-5; clone size: -; CDR3 length: 16; CDR3 DNA: TGTGTCAGAAGCTTGCCGGGACAGGACGAACCCTACGAGCAGTACTTC; CDR3 protein: CVRSLPGQDEPYEQYF
D gene: TRBD1; J gene: TRBJ2-7; V gene: TRBV6-5; clone size: -; CDR3 length: 15; CDR3 DNA: TGTGCCAGCAGGGAAACAGGGGAGCCTTCCTACGAGCAGTACTTC; CDR3 protein: CASRETGEPSYEQYF